Listed here are 24 T cell receptor beta chains from one sample, sequenced in a study of T cell clonality in common variable immunodeficiency. Study-wide results and limits: In common variable immunodeficiency, TCR beta chains reportedly carried fewer deletions and N-nucleotide insertions.

Their antigens remain unidentified. Clones were sequenced by immunoSEQ multiplex PCR, and TCRdb holds only the in-frame ones, with some missing. This sample comprises 25,000 to 35,000 clones, none seen once only. What was sequenced was peripheral blood mononuclear cells. Receptors were obtained from a human donor with common variable immunodeficiency.

To note about this clone: The read halts 3 residues ahead of the CDR3 end, with the missing end drawn from the germline J gene. V is TRBV10-3 and J is TRBJ2-7; 9 bases are a match to TRBD1. The CDR3 length is 15 residues. V lost 4 bases and J lost 4; bases outside the gene matches: 8. Germline V lookup: CDR1 ENHRY, CDR2 SYGVKD. The CDR3 loop is CAISASGTGTYEQYF. Incomplete CDR3 DNA: TGTGCCATCAGTGCATCCGGGACAGGGACTTACGAG.

This clone has only a few counts. The observed sequence ends 3 residues before the CDR3 terminus, with the missing tail filled in from the germline J gene. The chain recombines TRBV6-4 with TRBJ2-3; TRBD2 matches 7 bases. CDR1 is MRHNA, CDR2 SNTAGT, per germline. The CDR3 contains 14 residues. The V segment lost 3 bases and the J segment 0 bases; nucleotides outside the gene matches: 0. The CDR3 region is CASSELASTDTQYF. Incomplete CDR3 DNA: TGTGCCAGCAGTGAACTAGCGAGCACAGATACG.

This clone was found many times. The observed sequence ends 3 residues before the CDR3 terminus, with the missing tail filled in from the germline J gene. The chain combines TRBV7-8 with TRBJ2-7; TRBD2 might be the D (6 bases). Looked up from germline, CDR1 is SGHVS and CDR2 is FQNEAQ. The V gene lost 4 bases and the J gene lost 2 bases, with 12 bases spanning the gap. The CDR3 covers 14 residues. The CDR3 loop is CASSSRGRAYEQYF. The CDR3 bases that were read are TGTGCCAGCAGCTCGCGGGGCAGGGCCTACGAG.

This clone turned up a few times. The read finishes 3 residues shy of the CDR3 end, and the germline J gene is used to complete it. V and J are TRBV2 and TRBJ1-3; 8 bases map to TRBD1. This CDR3 is built from 16 residues. Germline values: CDR1 SNHLY, CDR2 FYNNEI. The junction had 8 bases not matched to a gene; V was cut back by 7 bases and J by 0 bases. The CDR3 spells CASMGDRFLSGNTIYF. CDR3 DNA, as far as it was read: TGTGCCAGCATGGGGGACAGGTTCCTCTCTGGAAACACC.

This clone was observed a few times. The DNA ends 3 residues before the CDR3 does, and the rest of the CDR3 is filled in from the germline J gene. The chain links TRBV2 to TRBJ2-7; D is perhaps TRBD2 (7 bases). Germline V gives CDR1 SNHLY, CDR2 FYNNEI. This CDR3 is 12 amino acids long. The ends were cut back, 6 bases at V and 5 bases at J, with 11 bases in the middle. The CDR3 sequence: CASRGGRNEQYF. The sequenced CDR3 bases are TGTGCCAGCAGGGGGGGGCGGAACGAG.

Ten or more counts support this clone. One junction end does not reproduce the germline sequence, and a read error may be involved. The observed sequence ends 3 residues before the CDR3 terminus, with the missing tail filled in from the germline J gene. The chain links TRBV4-2 to TRBJ2-5; 9 bases are shared with TRBD1. The CDR3 has 14 amino acids. Germline CDR1 and CDR2: LGHNA and YNFKEQ. CDR3 bases read: TGCGCCAGCAGCCACGGACAGGGGTTAGAGACC. Protein sequence: CASSHGQGLET. From start to end, the CDR3 is CASSHGQGLETQYF.

The table lists this clone with many counts. The read finishes 3 residues shy of the CDR3 end, and the germline J gene is used to complete it. This chain joins TRBV5-1 and TRBJ2-2; 8 bases line up with TRBD2. V was pared by 4 bases and J by 0 bases, with 11 bases of the junction left unmatched. The germline CDR1 and CDR2 sequences are SGHRS and YFSETQ. The CDR3 is 18 amino acids. Incomplete CDR3 DNA: TGCGCCAGCAGCCCAGGGATCTTAGCGGGGCCGAACACCGGGGAG. Protein: CASSPGILAGPNTGE. Given in full, the CDR3 is CASSPGILAGPNTGELFF. Full variable domain (rest looked up from reference TRBV5-1 and TRBJ2-2): KAGVTQTPRYLIKTRGQQVTLSCSPISGHRSVSWYQQTPGQGLQFLFEYFSETQRNKGNFPGRFSGRQFSNSRSEMNVSTLELGDSALYLCASSPGILAGPNTGELFFGEGSRLTVL.

Regarding this clone: The read falls 3 residues short of the CDR3 end, and the missing part is taken from the germline J gene. V usage is TRBV10-2 and J usage is TRBJ2-7; 7 nucleotides align to TRBD2. V lost 5 bases, J lost 3 bases, and 7 bases stayed unmatched. Germline values: CDR1 WSHSY, CDR2 SAAADI. The CDR3 has 14 residues. The CDR3 DNA, read in part, is TGCGCCAGCAGTCCGTCGGGGGGTATCTACGAG. Protein sequence: CASSPSGGIYE. The whole CDR3 protein is CASSPSGGIYEQYF.

A word on this clone: The read ends 3 residues before the CDR3 terminus; that terminus is restored from the germline J gene. The rearrangement links TRBV2 to TRBJ2-1, with 11 bases identical to TRBD2. From germline, CDR1 is SNHLY and CDR2 FYNNEI. The J segment lost 3 bases and the V segment lost 5 bases, leaving 6 bases of the junction unmatched. The CDR3 extends over 16 amino acids. The sequenced CDR3 bases are TGTGCCAGCAGTCCGACTAGCGGGGTTGGCTACAATGAG. Translating gives CASSPTSGVGYNE. The whole CDR3 is CASSPTSGVGYNEQFF. Based on the CDR3 plus reference TRBV2 and TRBJ2-1, the full variable domain is EPEVTQTPSHQVTQMGQEVILRCVPISNHLYFYWYRQILGQKVEFLVSFYNNEISEKSEIFDDQFSVERPDGSNFTLKIRSTKLEDSAMYFCASSPTSGVGYNEQFFGPGTRLTVL.

This clone was picked up many times. The read ends 3 residues shy of where the CDR3 ends; the end is completed using the germline J gene. This sequence joins TRBV6-4 and TRBJ1-1; 7 bases are a match to TRBD1. The CDR3 sequence is 13 residues long. V dropped 5 bases and J dropped 2; count of bases not matched to a gene: 2. CDR1 MRHNA and CDR2 SNTAGT come from the germline V gene. CDR3 sequence reads: CASSQGVNTEAFF. CDR3 bases read: TGTGCCAGCAGTCAGGGGGTCAACACTGAA.

This clone has a count of ten or more. The read finishes 3 residues shy of the CDR3 end, and the germline J gene is used to complete it. This chain links TRBV5-1 with TRBJ2-5, with a possible D match to TRBD2 (6 bases). The CDR3 consists of 14 residues. Germline values: CDR1 SGHRS, CDR2 YFSETQ. The V and J ends lost 4 bases and 1 base respectively, with 11 bases between them. The sequenced CDR3 bases are TGCGCCAGCAGCATCGGGACTCTCCAAGAGACC. Translation: CASSIGTLQET. The full CDR3 sequence reads CASSIGTLQETQYF.

This clone was recorded at least ten times. The read falls 3 residues short of the CDR3 end, and the missing part is taken from the germline J gene. The chain joins TRBV7-9 to TRBJ2-5; a possible D gene is TRBD1 (6 bases). Germline lookup yields CDR1 SEHNR and CDR2 FQNEAQ (reference sequence). The CDR3 extends over 14 amino acids. Trimming took off 5 bases at V and 4 bases at J, with 14 bases between the two ends. The sequenced CDR3 bases are TGTGCCAGCAGCCTCAGGGCAGGGGCAGAGACC. Encoded protein: CASSLRAGAET. The full CDR3 reads CASSLRAGAETQYF.

To note about this clone: The observed sequence ends 3 residues before the CDR3 terminus, with the missing tail filled in from the germline J gene. The V call is TRBV19, the J call TRBJ1-2; TRBD1 is a possible D gene (5 bases). Germline V gives CDR1 LNHDA, CDR2 SQIVND (reference sequence). CDR3 length equals 13 residues. The CDR3 region is CASSIQGFDGYTF. The CDR3 bases that were read are TGTGCCAGTAGTATTCAGGGTTTCGACGGC. Full variable domain (outside the CDR3, taken from reference TRBV19 and TRBJ1-2): DGGITQSPKYLFRKEGQNVTLSCEQNLNHDAMYWYRQDPGQGLRLIYYSQIVNDFQKGDIAEGYSVSREKKESFPLTVTSAQKNPTAFYLCASSIQGFDGYTFGSGTRLTVV.

In its sample, this clone was seen a few times. The read stops 3 residues short of the end of the CDR3; the missing end is completed from the germline J gene. This chain uses TRBV30 with TRBJ2-7; D possibly corresponds to TRBD1 (6 bases). This CDR3 contains 14 residues. CDR1 and CDR2 from the germline V gene are GTSNPN and SVGIG (reference sequence). The ends were cut back, 3 bases at V and 2 bases at J, with 14 bases in the middle. The CDR3 sequence: CAWRFQGGPYEQYF. Partial CDR3 DNA: TGTGCCTGGAGATTCCAAGGGGGACCCTACGAG.

In its sample, this clone was seen a few times. Coverage ceases 3 residues before the CDR3 finishes, and the germline J gene fills in the end. The chain uses TRBV7-3 and TRBJ2-7; a possible D gene is TRBD1 (5 bases). CDR3 length: 16 residues. Trimming cost V 5 bases and J 6 bases, with 23 bases left between them. Per the germline V gene, CDR1 is SGHTA and CDR2 is FQGTGA. Partial CDR3 DNA: TGTGCCAGCAGCCCTAATGGCCAGGGTGCGTGGAGCGAG. It codes for CASSPNGQGAWSE. The full-length CDR3 reads as CASSPNGQGAWSEQYF.

This clone was counted a few times. With the read ending 3 residues before the CDR3 end, the germline J gene is used to fill in that end. V is TRBV30 and J is TRBJ1-2; D is unresolved. This CDR3 is 13 amino acids long. From germline, CDR1 is GTSNPN and CDR2 SVGIG (reference sequence). V was cut by 2 bases and J by 3 bases, with 10 bases left in between. The CDR3 DNA, read in part, is TGTGCCTGGAGTCTAAGCTATGACTATGGC. As protein: CAWSLSYDYG. The full CDR3 is CAWSLSYDYGYTF.

On this clone: The read ends 3 residues early relative to the CDR3; the germline J gene fills the gap. The chain links TRBV20-1 to TRBJ2-3; 8 bases are a match to TRBD2. The J segment lost 2 bases and the V segment lost 5 bases, leaving 6 bases of the junction unmatched. The CDR3 totals 14 residues. Germline V gene lookup returns CDR1 DFQATT and CDR2 SNEGSKA (reference sequence). The DNA read from the CDR3 is TGCAGTGCTGGTCAAGGACTAGCCACAGATACG. The encoded protein is CSAGQGLATDT. The whole CDR3 is CSAGQGLATDTQYF.

Ten or more counts support this clone. The read is 3 residues too short to cover the CDR3 end, so that end is filled in from the germline J gene. This rearrangement joins TRBV18 to TRBJ2-3; the match to TRBD1 covers 9 bases. Germline values: CDR1 KGHSH, CDR2 LQKENI. V dropped 4 bases and J dropped 2; count of bases not matched to a gene: 4. The CDR3 has 15 residues. CDR3 DNA (partial): TGTGCCAGCTCACTCGGGACAGGGAACACAGATACG. This sequence encodes CASSLGTGNTDT. The CDR3 in its entirety is CASSLGTGNTDTQYF.

This clone was counted at least ten times. The read terminates 3 residues before the CDR3 end, so the remaining end is supplied by the germline J gene. V usage is TRBV29-1 and J usage is TRBJ1-1; TRBD1 aligns across 9 bases. The CDR3 loop spans 13 amino acids. Germline V lookup: CDR1 SQVTM, CDR2 ANQGSEA. The trim removed 6 bases at V and 2 bases at J, leaving 4 bases unmatched. CDR3 DNA (partial): TGCAGCGTAGCTACAGGGGGCAACACTGAA. This codes for CSVATGGNTE. The CDR3 as a whole reads CSVATGGNTEAFF. The full variable domain, its missing parts supplied by reference TRBV29-1 and TRBJ1-1, is SAVISQKPSRDICQRGTSLTIQCQVDSQVTMMFWYRQQPGQSLTLIATANQGSEATYESGFVIDKFPISRPNLTFSTLTVSNMSPEDSSIYLCSVATGGNTEAFFGQGTRLTVV.

Details on this clone: Sequencing ends 3 residues short of the CDR3 end; the germline J gene provides the rest. The chain carries TRBV7-2 and TRBJ2-5; D is unresolved. V lost 5 bases to trimming and J lost 4 bases, with 11 bases between them. In germline, CDR1 is SGHTA, CDR2 FQGNSA. The CDR3 sequence is 13 residues long. The sequenced part of the CDR3 DNA is TGTGCCAGCAGCCCTGCCTCGGGAGAGACC. Its translation is CASSPASGET. The full CDR3 reads CASSPASGETQYF. Full variable domain (rest looked up from reference TRBV7-2 and TRBJ2-5): GAGVSQSPSNKVTEKGKDVELRCDPISGHTALYWYRQSLGQGLEFLIYFQGNSAPDKSGLPSDRFSAERTGGSVSTLTIQRTQQEDSAVYLCASSPASGETQYFGPGTRLLVL.

This clone was recorded a few times. Sequencing ends 3 residues short of the CDR3 end; the germline J gene provides the rest. The chain recombines TRBV5-1 with TRBJ2-3; 8 bases align to TRBD2. From germline, CDR1 is SGHRS and CDR2 YFSETQ. Trimming removed 1 base from V and 4 bases from J; junction bases left unmatched: 8. The CDR3 is 16 amino acids. CDR3 sequence reads: CASSLSSAGGADTQYF. The DNA read from the CDR3 is TGCGCCAGCAGCTTGAGTAGCGCGGGGGGCGCAGATACG. Combining the CDR3 with reference TRBV5-1 and TRBJ2-3 gives the whole variable domain KAGVTQTPRYLIKTRGQQVTLSCSPISGHRSVSWYQQTPGQGLQFLFEYFSETQRNKGNFPGRFSGRQFSNSRSEMNVSTLELGDSALYLCASSLSSAGGADTQYFGPGTRLTVL.

Points on this clone: The CDR3 goes on 3 residues after the read ends, and that part is filled in from the germline J gene. The chain is built from TRBV19 and TRBJ1-2; weak D call: TRBD1 (5 bases). V lost 3 bases to trimming and J lost 4 bases, with 9 bases between them. CDR1 and CDR2 (germline): LNHDA, SQIVND (reference sequence). This CDR3 is 13 amino acids long. The sequenced CDR3 bases are TGTGCCAGTAGTATCCAGGGCAGCTATGGC. Translation: CASSIQGSYG. Given in full, the CDR3 is CASSIQGSYGYTF.

Only a few counts were recorded for this clone. With the read ending 3 residues before the CDR3 end, the germline J gene is used to fill in that end. The chain uses TRBV2 and TRBJ2-1, with 10 nucleotides matching TRBD2. Germline V gene data show CDR1 as SNHLY and CDR2 as FYNNEI. The CDR3 has 15 amino acids. With 5 bases clipped from V and 2 bases from J, the junction kept 3 bases outside the gene matches. The CDR3 here is CASSYSGGPYNEQFF. The sequenced part of the CDR3 DNA is TGTGCCAGCAGTTATAGCGGGGGGCCCTACAATGAG. Using reference TRBV2 and TRBJ2-1 for the parts outside the CDR3, the full variable domain is EPEVTQTPSHQVTQMGQEVILRCVPISNHLYFYWYRQILGQKVEFLVSFYNNEISEKSEIFDDQFSVERPDGSNFTLKIRSTKLEDSAMYFCASSYSGGPYNEQFFGPGTRLTVL.

Only a few counts were recorded for this clone. From the germline J gene comes the end of the CDR3, since the read stops 3 residues before it. This chain joins TRBV19 and TRBJ2-7; 8 bases line up with TRBD2. Germline trimming cut 5 bases from V and 3 bases from J; bases unmatched to any gene: 15. The germline CDR1 and CDR2 sequences are LNHDA and SQIVND (reference sequence). This CDR3 has 17 residues. The CDR3 bases that were read are TGTGCCAGTAGTCCCAACTTTCGGGGGGGCCTTTTCTACGAG. Residues: CASSPNFRGGLFYE. In full, the CDR3 reads CASSPNFRGGLFYEQYF.